This T cell receptor beta chain derives from a study of cytomegalovirus exposure and HLA in healthy donors. Points from the study as a whole: Through in vitro validation, a few CMV-associated chains were shown to be specific for CMV antigens. The study put roughly 160 TCR beta chains on its list as cytomegalovirus-associated. An apparent linkage of common viral pathogens to several of the most significant clusters emerged in a later analysis.

CDR3 length: 15 residues. CDR1 is SGHTA, CDR2 FQGNSA, per germline. The germline V and J ends were trimmed by 1 base and 2 bases, with 11 bases remaining between them. This clone was observed a few times. Its matching antigen is unknown. Primers included in the PCR were 60 Vbeta and 13 Jbeta primers. Profiled with immunoSEQ multiplex PCR; TCRdb holds only in-frame clones, not every one. The sample has 70,000 to 95,000 clones; 76% are singletons. V is TRBV7-2 and J is TRBJ1-2; D is unresolved. The source of this sequence is a man aged 25 to 45 in good health and CMV-seropositive. The material sequenced was PBMCs. The CDR3 bases are TGTGCCAGCAGCTTAGATAATACTTTAAACTATGGCTACACCTTC. It specifies CASSLDNTLNYGYTF.